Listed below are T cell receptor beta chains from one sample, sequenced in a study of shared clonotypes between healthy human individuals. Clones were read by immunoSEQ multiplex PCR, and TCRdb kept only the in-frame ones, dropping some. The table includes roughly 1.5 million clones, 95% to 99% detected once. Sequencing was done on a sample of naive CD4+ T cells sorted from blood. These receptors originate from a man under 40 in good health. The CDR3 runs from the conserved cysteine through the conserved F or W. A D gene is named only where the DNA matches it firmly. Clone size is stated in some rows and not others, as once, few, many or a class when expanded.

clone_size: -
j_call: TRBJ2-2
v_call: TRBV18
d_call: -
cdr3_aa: CASSPRRSGQNTGELFF
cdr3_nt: TGTGCCAGCTCACCGCGGAGGAGCGGGCAGAACACCGGGGAGCTGTTTTTT

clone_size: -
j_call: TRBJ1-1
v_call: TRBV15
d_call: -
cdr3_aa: CATSRGGVTEAFF
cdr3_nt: TGTGCCACCAGCAGAGGAGGTGTTACCGAAGCTTTCTTT

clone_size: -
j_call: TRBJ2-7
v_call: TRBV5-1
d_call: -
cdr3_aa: CASSLGGNSYEQYF
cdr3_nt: TGCGCCAGCAGCTTAGGGGGGAACTCCTACGAGCAGTACTTC

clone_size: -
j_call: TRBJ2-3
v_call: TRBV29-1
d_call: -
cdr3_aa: CSVGTRITDTQYF
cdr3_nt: TGCAGCGTTGGAACCAGGATCACAGATACGCAGTATTTT

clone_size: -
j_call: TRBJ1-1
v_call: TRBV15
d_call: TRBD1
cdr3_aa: CATGQANTEAFF
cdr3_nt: TGTGCCACAGGACAGGCGAACACTGAAGCTTTCTTT

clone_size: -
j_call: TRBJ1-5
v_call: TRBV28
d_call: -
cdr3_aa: CASSFNNLLAQPQHF
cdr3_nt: TGTGCCAGCAGTTTTAACAACCTGTTAGCCCAGCCCCAGCATTTT

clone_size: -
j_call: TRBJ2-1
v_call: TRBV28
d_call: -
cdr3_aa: CASSFAGTYNEQFF
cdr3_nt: TGTGCCAGCAGTTTCGCAGGGACCTACAATGAGCAGTTCTTC

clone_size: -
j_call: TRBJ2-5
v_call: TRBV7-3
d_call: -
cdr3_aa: CASSLARGETQYF
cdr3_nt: TGTGCCAGCAGCCTCGCTAGAGGGGAGACCCAGTACTTC

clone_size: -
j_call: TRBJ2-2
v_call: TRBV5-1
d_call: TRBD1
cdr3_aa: CASSLDRGTGELFF
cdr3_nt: TGCGCCAGCAGCCTTGACAGGGGCACCGGGGAGCTGTTTTTT

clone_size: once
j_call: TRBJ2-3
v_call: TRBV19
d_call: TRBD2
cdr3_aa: CASMRSGRAWDTQYF
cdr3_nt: TGTGCCAGTATGAGGAGCGGGAGGGCATGGGATACGCAGTATTTT

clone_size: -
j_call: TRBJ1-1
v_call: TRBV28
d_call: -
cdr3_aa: CASSLIRNTEAFF
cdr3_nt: TGTGCCAGCAGTTTGATCAGGAACACTGAAGCTTTCTTT

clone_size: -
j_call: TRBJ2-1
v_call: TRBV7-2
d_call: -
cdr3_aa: CASSSGSYNEQFF
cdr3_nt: TGTGCCAGCAGCTCGGGCTCCTACAATGAGCAGTTCTTC

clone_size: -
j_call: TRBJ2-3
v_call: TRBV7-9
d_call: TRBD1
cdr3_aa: CASSFDRGSGDTQYF
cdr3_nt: TGTGCCAGCAGCTTTGACAGGGGGTCGGGAGATACGCAGTATTTT

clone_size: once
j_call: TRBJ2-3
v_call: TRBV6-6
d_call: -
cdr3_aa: CASKHSPILASGSQYF
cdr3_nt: TGTGCCAGCAAGCATTCCCCCATTCTAGCGTCGGGTTCGCAGTATTTT

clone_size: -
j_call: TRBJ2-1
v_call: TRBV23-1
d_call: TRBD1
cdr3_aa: CASSLTGGAYNEQFF
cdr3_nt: TGCGCCAGCAGTCTCACAGGGGGCGCCTACAATGAGCAGTTCTTC

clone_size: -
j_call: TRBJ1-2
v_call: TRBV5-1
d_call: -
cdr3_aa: CASSLVLGDYGYTF
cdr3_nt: TGCGCCAGCAGCTTGGTGTTGGGGGACTATGGCTACACCTTC

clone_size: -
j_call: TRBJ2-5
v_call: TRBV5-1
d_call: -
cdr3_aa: CASSAHVGSGKETQYF
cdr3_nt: TGCGCCAGCAGCGCCCATGTAGGCTCGGGTAAAGAGACCCAGTACTTC

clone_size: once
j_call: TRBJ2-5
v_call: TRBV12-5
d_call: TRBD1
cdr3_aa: CARGQRPQETQYF
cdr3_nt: TGTGCTAGGGGACAGAGGCCTCAAGAGACCCAGTACTTC

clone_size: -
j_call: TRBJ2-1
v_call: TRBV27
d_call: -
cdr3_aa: CASNDLGRSMGRGYNEQFF
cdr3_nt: TGTGCCAGCAACGATCTGGGTCGGTCAATGGGACGAGGATACAATGAGCAGTTCTTC

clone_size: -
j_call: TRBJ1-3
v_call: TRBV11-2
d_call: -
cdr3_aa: CASSLGATSGNTIYF
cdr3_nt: TGTGCCAGCAGCTTAGGAGCGACTTCTGGAAACACCATATATTTT

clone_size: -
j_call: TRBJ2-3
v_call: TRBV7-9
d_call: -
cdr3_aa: CASSLFRGPSTDTQYF
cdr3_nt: TGTGCCAGCAGCTTATTCCGGGGCCCTAGCACAGATACGCAGTATTTT

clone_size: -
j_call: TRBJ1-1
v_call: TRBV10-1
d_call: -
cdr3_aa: CASSDGMNTEAFF
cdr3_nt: TGCGCCAGCAGTGACGGGATGAACACTGAAGCTTTCTTT

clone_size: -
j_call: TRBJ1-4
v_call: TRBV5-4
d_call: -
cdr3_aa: CASSPGTLGGEKLFF
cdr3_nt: TGTGCCAGCAGCCCCGGGACCCTTGGGGGTGAAAAACTGTTTTTT

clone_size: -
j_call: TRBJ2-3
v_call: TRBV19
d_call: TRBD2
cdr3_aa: CASSSSWGGTSGSVQYF
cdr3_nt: TGTGCCAGTAGTTCCTCCTGGGGAGGAACTAGCGGGAGTGTGCAGTATTTT

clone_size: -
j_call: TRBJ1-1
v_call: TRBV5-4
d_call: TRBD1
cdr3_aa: CASSKRPGTGGTEAFF
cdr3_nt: TGTGCCAGCAGCAAAAGGCCCGGGACAGGGGGCACTGAAGCTTTCTTT

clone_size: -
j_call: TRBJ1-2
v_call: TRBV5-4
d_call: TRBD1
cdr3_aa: CASSPGTGGSYGYTF
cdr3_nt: TGTGCCAGCAGCCCAGGGACAGGGGGCTCGTATGGCTACACCTTC

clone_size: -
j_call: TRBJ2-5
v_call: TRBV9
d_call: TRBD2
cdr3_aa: CASSVGTSGTVQETQYF
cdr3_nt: TGTGCCAGCAGCGTAGGGACTAGCGGCACCGTCCAAGAGACCCAGTACTTC

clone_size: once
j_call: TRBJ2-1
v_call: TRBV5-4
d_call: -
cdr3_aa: CASSAGAIYNEQFF
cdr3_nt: TGTGCCAGCAGCGCCGGGGCGATCTACAATGAGCAGTTCTTC

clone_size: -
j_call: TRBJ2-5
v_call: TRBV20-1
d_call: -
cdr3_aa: CTMQAKETQYF
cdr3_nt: TGCACAATGCAGGCGAAAGAGACCCAGTACTTC

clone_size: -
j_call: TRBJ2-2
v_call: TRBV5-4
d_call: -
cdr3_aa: CASSFPTSSGELFF
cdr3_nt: TGTGCCAGCAGCTTTCCCACCTCTAGCGGGGAGCTGTTTTTT

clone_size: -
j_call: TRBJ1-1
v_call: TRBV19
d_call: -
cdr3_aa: CASRPPGNTEAFF
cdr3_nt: TGTGCCAGTCGCCCACCAGGGAACACTGAAGCTTTCTTT

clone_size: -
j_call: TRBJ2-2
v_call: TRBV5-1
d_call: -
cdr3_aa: CASSLRTGDTGELFF
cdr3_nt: TGCGCCAGCAGCTTGCGCACTGGGGACACCGGGGAGCTGTTTTTT

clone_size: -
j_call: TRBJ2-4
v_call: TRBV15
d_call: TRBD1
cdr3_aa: CATAQGAKNIQYF
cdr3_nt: TGTGCCACCGCACAGGGGGCCAAAAACATTCAGTACTTC

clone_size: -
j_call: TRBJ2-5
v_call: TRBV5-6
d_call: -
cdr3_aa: CASSPGATTQETQYF
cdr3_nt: TGTGCCAGCAGCCCCGGAGCGACGACCCAAGAGACCCAGTACTTC

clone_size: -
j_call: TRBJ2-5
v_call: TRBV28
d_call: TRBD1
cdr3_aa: CASSSPRQGQETQYF
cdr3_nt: TGTGCCAGCAGTTCCCCCCGACAGGGCCAAGAGACCCAGTACTTC

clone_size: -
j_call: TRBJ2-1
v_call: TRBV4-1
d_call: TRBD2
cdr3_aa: CASSQEGLAGHNEQFF
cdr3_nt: TGCGCCAGCAGCCAAGAGGGACTAGCGGGGCACAATGAGCAGTTCTTC

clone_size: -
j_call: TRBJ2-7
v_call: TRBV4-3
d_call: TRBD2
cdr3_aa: CASSRRAGGGEQYF
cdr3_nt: TGCGCCAGCAGCCGCCGCGCGGGAGGAGGCGAGCAGTACTTC